This passage covers 21 T cell receptor beta chains from one sample sequenced in a study of OX40 agonist ivuxolimab in advanced cancers. TCRdb keeps only in-frame clones here, not all; method: immunoSEQ multiplex PCR. The sample lists about 22,000 clones; 86% were seen once. Sequenced material: CD4+ or CD8+ T cells sorted from blood, taken in a trial of the OX40 agonist ivuxolimab. All receptors come from an adult with an advanced solid tumor such as melanoma, head and neck, liver or kidney cancer.

The rearrangement links TRBV27 to TRBJ2-1; 8 bases fit TRBD2. The CDR3 loop spans 16 amino acids. V dropped 7 bases and J dropped 0; count of bases not matched to a gene: 8. Germline V lookup: CDR1 MNHEY, CDR2 SMNVEV (reference sequence). The CDR3 DNA reads TGTGCCAGCAAGAATAGCGGGACAAGCTCCTACAATGAGCAGTTCTTC. Amino acid sequence: CASKNSGTSSYNEQFF.

The V call is TRBV5-6, the J call TRBJ2-7; D gene uncertain. V was pared by 4 bases and J by 0 bases, with 11 bases between. Germline CDR1 SGHDT, CDR2 YYEEEE. The CDR3 runs 14 residues. The CDR3 loop reads CASSVGFPSYEQYF. CDR3 coding DNA: TGTGCCAGCAGCGTGGGGTTTCCCTCCTACGAGCAGTACTTC.

The rearrangement uses TRBV27 and TRBJ2-1; unclear D gene. Germline-derived CDR1 and CDR2 are MNHEY and SMNVEV (reference sequence). The CDR3 extends over 11 amino acids. Trimming pared 0 bases from V and 9 bases from J, leaving 3 bases between. CDR3 protein: CASSLSGEQFF. DNA for the CDR3: TGTGCCAGCAGTTTATCTGGTGAGCAGTTCTTC.

This sequence joins TRBV9 and TRBJ2-5; 15 bases align to TRBD2. The closer fit of TRBJ2-7 to the DNA end suggests the J call may be wrong. This CDR3 spans 17 amino acids. Germline V CDR1 and CDR2: SGDLS, YYNGEE. CDR3 DNA sequence: TGTGCCAGCAGCCCCGGACTAGCGGGAGGGGAAGGTCACGAGCAGTACTTC. Residues: CASSPGLAGGEGHEQYF.

The genes are TRBV4-1 and TRBJ2-1; D is possibly TRBD2 (5 bases). From germline, CDR1 is MGHRA and CDR2 YSYEKL. The CDR3 has 18 residues. V was shortened by 3 bases and J by 0 bases, with 18 bases between the two germline ends. The CDR3 loop reads CASSHDSGGGGSYNEQFF. The CDR3 DNA reads as TGCGCCAGCAGCCACGATTCAGGAGGAGGAGGCTCCTACAATGAGCAGTTCTTC.

As for this clone: The junction and the germline gene differ at one end; a read error may be behind it. The chain combines TRBV2 with TRBJ2-7, with 11 bases identical to TRBD1. Germline values: CDR1 SNHLY, CDR2 FYNNEI. This CDR3 is 15 amino acids long. DNA for the CDR3: TGTGCCAGCAGGTATGGGACAGGGGGATCCTCCGAGCAGTACTTC. Translated, it gives CASRYGTGGSSEQYF.

The chain carries TRBV7-8 and TRBJ2-1; D may match TRBD1 or TRBD2 (5 bases each). This CDR3 region has 17 residues. The ends were cut back, 5 bases at V and 4 bases at J, with 21 bases in the middle. The germline V gene has CDR1 SGHVS and CDR2 FQNEAQ. Written as DNA, the CDR3 is TGTGCCAGCAGCCAAAACTTAGAGGACGGGACGTACAATGAGCAGTTCTTC. Translated, it gives CASSQNLEDGTYNEQFF.

This chain joins TRBV28 and TRBJ2-1; D is possibly TRBD1 or TRBD2 (6 bases each). The germline CDR1 and CDR2 sequences are MDHEN and SYDVKM. Trimming removed 2 bases from V and 2 bases from J, with 19 bases in between. The CDR3 consists of 18 residues. CDR3: CASSLSLGYGGPYNEQFF. Here the CDR3 DNA reads TGTGCCAGCAGTTTAAGTCTCGGGTATGGGGGGCCCTACAATGAGCAGTTCTTC.

The genes are TRBV29-1 and TRBJ2-1, with D possibly called TRBD1 or TRBD2 (5 bases each). This CDR3 comprises 12 residues. Trimming removed 3 bases from V and 7 bases from J, with 10 bases in between. CDR1 is SQVTM, CDR2 ANQGSEA, per germline. This CDR3 is CSVEGVGNEQFF. CDR3 sequence (DNA): TGCAGCGTTGAGGGGGTAGGAAATGAGCAGTTCTTC.

The chain carries TRBV27 and TRBJ2-1; 8 bases map to TRBD2. After removal of 11 bases from V and 1 base from J, the junction contained 10 bases not matched to a gene. Germline-derived CDR1 and CDR2 are MNHEY and SMNVEV (reference sequence). The CDR3 runs to 15 residues. The CDR3, as DNA: TGTGCCGTAAGGGAGCGGGAGTATTCCTACAATGAGCAGTTCTTC. It yields the protein CAVREREYSYNEQFF.

V is TRBV5-1 and J is TRBJ2-1; 8 bases agree with TRBD2. V lost 5 bases, J lost 0 bases, and 4 bases stayed unmatched. Germline V gene lookup returns CDR1 SGHRS and CDR2 YFSETQ. The CDR3 sequence is 15 residues long. Written as DNA, the CDR3 is TGCGCCAGCAGACTAGCGGATAGCTCCTACAATGAGCAGTTCTTC. It codes for CASRLADSSYNEQFF.

The gene calls are TRBV4-2 and TRBJ2-7; 10 bases fit TRBD1. The germline gives CDR1 LGHNA, CDR2 YNFKEQ. V lost 5 bases and J lost 2; bases outside the gene matches: 12. The CDR3 loop spans 17 amino acids. The chain's CDR3 is CASSLQPGTGAPYEQYF. The CDR3 DNA reads TGTGCCAGCAGCTTACAACCCGGGACAGGGGCGCCCTACGAGCAGTACTTC.

Comments on this clone: Other DNA sequences of this sample code for an identical CDR3. The chain couples TRBV7-3 to TRBJ1-1, with D maybe TRBD1 (5 bases). Trimming took 5 bases from V and 5 from J, leaving 15 bases between them. Per the germline V gene, CDR1 is SGHTA and CDR2 is FQGTGA. The CDR3 runs 14 residues. The CDR3 protein is CASSEQGAITEAFF. CDR3 DNA: TGTGCCAGCAGCGAACAAGGGGCGATTACTGAAGCTTTCTTT.

Here the CDR3 reads CASSGSGANVLTF. CDR3 DNA: TGTGCCAGCAGCGGCTCTGGGGCCAACGTCCTGACTTTC. The chain employs TRBV9 and TRBJ2-6; D remains unclear. From germline, CDR1 is SGDLS and CDR2 YYNGEE. The V end lost 3 bases, the J end lost 0 bases, and 1 base lay between the germline ends. This CDR3 has 13 amino acids.

This chain joins TRBV7-9 and TRBJ1-1, with D uncertain. The CDR3 totals 14 residues. V was shortened by 5 bases and J by 1 base, with 11 bases between the two germline ends. Looked up from germline, CDR1 is SEHNR and CDR2 is FQNEAQ (reference sequence). DNA of the CDR3: TGTGCCAGCAGCCCGTGGCAGCCGAACACTGAAGCTTTCTTT. As protein: CASSPWQPNTEAFF.

The gene calls are TRBV11-2 and TRBJ1-2; 9 nucleotides agree with TRBD1. CDR1 and CDR2 from the germline V gene are SGHAT and FQNNGV. CDR3 size: 15 residues. With V trimmed by 5 bases and J by 7 bases, 11 bases remained unmatched. The CDR3 here is CASSPTGGAIGGYTF. Written as DNA, the CDR3 is TGTGCCAGCAGCCCCACAGGGGGCGCGATAGGTGGCTACACCTTC. Supplemented by reference TRBV11-2 and TRBJ1-2, the full variable domain reads EAGVAQSPRYKIIEKRQSVAFWCNPISGHATLYWYQQILGQGPKLLIQFQNNGVVDDSQLPKDRFSAERLKGVDSTLKIQPAKLEDSAVYLCASSPTGGAIGGYTFGSGTRLTVV.

The chain recombines TRBV6-1 with TRBJ1-6; TRBD1 might be the D (6 bases). The length of the CDR3 is 13 residues. Trimming shortened V by 5 bases and J by 11 bases, and 13 bases separated the two germline ends. Germline CDR1 is MNHNS and CDR2 is SASEGT. CDR3 residues: CASSPGASTPLHF. The CDR3 region has the DNA TGTGCCAGCAGTCCGGGGGCTAGCACACCCCTCCACTTT.

The rearrangement links TRBV5-8 to TRBJ1-4; unclear D gene. Trimming pared 0 bases from V and 7 bases from J, leaving 7 bases between. This CDR3 is built from 13 residues. Germline-derived CDR1 and CDR2 are SGHTS and YDEGEE. CDR3 DNA: TGTGCCAGCAGCTTGGCCCCGGGTGAAAAACTGTTTTTT. Its translation: CASSLAPGEKLFF.

The chain has TRBV15 and TRBJ2-3, with D hard to call. The V end lost 3 bases, the J end lost 2 bases, and 3 bases lay between the germline ends. The CDR3 loop spans 12 amino acids. Germline-derived CDR1 and CDR2 are LNHNV and YYDKDF (reference sequence). DNA for the CDR3: TGTGCCACCAGCAGGCCCACAGATACGCAGTATTTT. This encodes CATSRPTDTQYF.

The V gene is TRBV14, the J gene TRBJ2-3, with D maybe TRBD2 (5 bases). There are 16 residues in the CDR3. Looked up from germline, CDR1 is SGHDN and CDR2 is FVKESK. The ends were cut back, 5 bases at V and 0 bases at J, with 15 bases in the middle. DNA for the CDR3: TGTGCCAGCAGCGCAACTAGGTTTGCTAGCACAGATACGCAGTATTTT. Translating gives CASSATRFASTDTQYF. Based on the CDR3 plus reference TRBV14 and TRBJ2-3, the full variable domain is EAGVTQFPSHSVIEKGQTVTLRCDPISGHDNLYWYRRVMGKEIKFLLHFVKESKQDESGMPNNRFLAERTGGTYSTLKVQPAELEDSGVYFCASSATRFASTDTQYFGPGTRLTVL.

The V gene is TRBV5-1, the J gene TRBJ1-5, with D perhaps matching TRBD1 (5 bases). Germline CDR1 and CDR2: SGHRS and YFSETQ. The ends were cut back, 5 bases at V and 2 bases at J, with 11 bases in the middle. This CDR3 spans 14 amino acids. This CDR3 is CASRVGTGNQPQHF. In DNA form, the CDR3 reads TGCGCCAGCAGGGTCGGGACGGGCAATCAGCCCCAGCATTTT.